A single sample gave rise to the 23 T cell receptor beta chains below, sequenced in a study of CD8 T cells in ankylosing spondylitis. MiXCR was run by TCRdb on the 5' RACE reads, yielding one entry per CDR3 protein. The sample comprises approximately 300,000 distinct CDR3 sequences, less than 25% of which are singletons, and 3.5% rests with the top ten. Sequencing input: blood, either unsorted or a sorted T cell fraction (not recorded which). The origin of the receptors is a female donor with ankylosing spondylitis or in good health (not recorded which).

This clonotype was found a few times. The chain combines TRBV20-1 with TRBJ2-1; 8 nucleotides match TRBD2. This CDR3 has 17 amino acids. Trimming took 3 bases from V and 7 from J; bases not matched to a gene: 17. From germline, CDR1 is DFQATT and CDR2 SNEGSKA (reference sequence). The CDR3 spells CSASRSSGRLGGNEQFF. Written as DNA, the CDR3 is TGCAGTGCTAGCCGGAGCAGCGGGAGACTCGGGGGGAATGAGCAGTTCTTC.

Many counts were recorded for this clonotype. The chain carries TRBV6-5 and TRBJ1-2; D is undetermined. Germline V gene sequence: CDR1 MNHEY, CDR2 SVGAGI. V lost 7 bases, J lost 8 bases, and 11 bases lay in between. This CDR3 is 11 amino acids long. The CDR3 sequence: CASTKGGGYTF. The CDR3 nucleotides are TGTGCCAGCACCAAGGGAGGGGGCTACACCTTC.

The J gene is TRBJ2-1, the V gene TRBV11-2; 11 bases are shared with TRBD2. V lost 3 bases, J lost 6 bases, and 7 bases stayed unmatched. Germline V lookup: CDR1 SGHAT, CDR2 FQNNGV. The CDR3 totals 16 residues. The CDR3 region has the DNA TGTGCCAGCAGCTTGTTTAGCGGGAGGGCCGTCAATGAGCAGTTCTTC. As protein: CASSLFSGRAVNEQFF.

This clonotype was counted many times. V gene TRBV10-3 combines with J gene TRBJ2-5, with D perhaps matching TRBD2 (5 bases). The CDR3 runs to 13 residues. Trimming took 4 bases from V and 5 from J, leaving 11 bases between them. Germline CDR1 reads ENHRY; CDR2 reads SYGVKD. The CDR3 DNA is TGTGCCATCAGTGTCGGGAAAGATGAGACCCAGTACTTC. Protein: CAISVGKDETQYF.

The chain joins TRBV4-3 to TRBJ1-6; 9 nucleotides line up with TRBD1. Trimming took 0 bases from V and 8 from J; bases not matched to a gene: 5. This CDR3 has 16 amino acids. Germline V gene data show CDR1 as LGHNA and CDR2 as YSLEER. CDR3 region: CASSQDRGQGDSPLHF. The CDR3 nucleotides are TGCGCCAGCAGCCAAGATAGGGGACAGGGAGATTCACCCCTCCACTTT.

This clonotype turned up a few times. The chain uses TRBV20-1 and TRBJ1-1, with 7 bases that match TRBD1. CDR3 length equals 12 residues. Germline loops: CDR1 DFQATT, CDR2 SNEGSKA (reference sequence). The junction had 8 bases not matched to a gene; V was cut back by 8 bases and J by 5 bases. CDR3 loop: CSIARGQTEAFF. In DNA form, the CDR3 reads TGCAGTATCGCTAGGGGGCAGACTGAAGCTTTCTTT.

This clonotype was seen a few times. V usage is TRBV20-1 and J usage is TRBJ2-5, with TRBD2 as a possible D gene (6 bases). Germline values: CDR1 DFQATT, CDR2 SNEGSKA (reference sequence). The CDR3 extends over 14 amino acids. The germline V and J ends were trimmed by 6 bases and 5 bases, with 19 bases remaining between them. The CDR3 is CSASRKEGLETQYF. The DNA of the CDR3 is TGCAGTGCCTCCCGCAAGGAGGGCCTGGAGACCCAGTACTTC.

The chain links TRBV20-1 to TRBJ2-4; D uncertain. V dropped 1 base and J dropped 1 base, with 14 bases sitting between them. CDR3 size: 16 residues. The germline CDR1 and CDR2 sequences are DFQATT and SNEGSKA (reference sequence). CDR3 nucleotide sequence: TGCAGTGCTAGAGCAAAAGACGTTGTGGCCAAAAACATTCAGTACTTC. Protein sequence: CSARAKDVVAKNIQYF.

Here the CDR3 DNA reads TGTGCCAGCAGCTTTCCGCTCTCTGGAAACACCATATATTTT. Translation gives CASSFPLSGNTIYF. V and J are TRBV7-2 and TRBJ1-3; no clear D gene. Trimming shortened V by 3 bases and J by 0 bases, and 6 bases separated the two germline ends. The germline V gene has CDR1 SGHTA and CDR2 FQGNSA. The CDR3 has 14 amino acids.

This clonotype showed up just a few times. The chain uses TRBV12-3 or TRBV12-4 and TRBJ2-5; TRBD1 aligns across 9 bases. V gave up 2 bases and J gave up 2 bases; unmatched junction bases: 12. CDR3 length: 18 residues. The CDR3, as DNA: TGTGCCAGCAGTTTAATTGCGGGGACAGGGATCATACAAGAGACCCAGTACTTC. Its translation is CASSLIAGTGIIQETQYF.

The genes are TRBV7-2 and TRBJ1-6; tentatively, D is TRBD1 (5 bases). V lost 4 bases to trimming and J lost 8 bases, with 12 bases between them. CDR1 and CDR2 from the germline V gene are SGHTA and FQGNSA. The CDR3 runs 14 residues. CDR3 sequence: CASSSRGMDSPLHF. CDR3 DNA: TGTGCCAGCAGCTCGAGGGGAATGGATTCACCCCTCCACTTT.

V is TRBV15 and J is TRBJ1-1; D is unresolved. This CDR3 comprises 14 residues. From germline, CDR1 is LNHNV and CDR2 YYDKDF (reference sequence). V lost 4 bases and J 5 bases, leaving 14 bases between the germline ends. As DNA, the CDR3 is TGTGCCACCAGCACCCAGACGGCGGGGACTGAAGCTTTCTTT. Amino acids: CATSTQTAGTEAFF.

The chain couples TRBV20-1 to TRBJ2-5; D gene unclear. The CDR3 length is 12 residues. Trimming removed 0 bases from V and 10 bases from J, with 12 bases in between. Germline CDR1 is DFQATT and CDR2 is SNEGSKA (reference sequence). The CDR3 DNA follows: TGCAGTGCTAGAGAGGCACCTCTGGACCAGTACTTC. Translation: CSAREAPLDQYF.

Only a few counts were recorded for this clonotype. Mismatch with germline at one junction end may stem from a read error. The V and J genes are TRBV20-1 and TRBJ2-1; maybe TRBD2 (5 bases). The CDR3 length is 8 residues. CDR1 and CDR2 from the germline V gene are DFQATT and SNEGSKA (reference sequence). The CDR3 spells CSTSEQFF. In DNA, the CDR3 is TGCAGTACTAGTGAGCAGTTCTTC.

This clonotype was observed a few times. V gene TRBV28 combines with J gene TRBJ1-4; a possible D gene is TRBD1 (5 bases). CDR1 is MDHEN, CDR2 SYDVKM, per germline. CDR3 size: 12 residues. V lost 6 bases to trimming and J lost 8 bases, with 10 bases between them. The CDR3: CASSQGPEKLFF. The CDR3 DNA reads TGTGCCAGCAGCCAGGGTCCCGAAAAACTGTTTTTT.

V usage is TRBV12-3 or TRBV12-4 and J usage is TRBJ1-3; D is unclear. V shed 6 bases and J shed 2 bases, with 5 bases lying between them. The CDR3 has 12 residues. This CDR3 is CASSYPGNTIYF. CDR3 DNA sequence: TGTGCCAGCAGCTATCCTGGAAACACCATATATTTT.

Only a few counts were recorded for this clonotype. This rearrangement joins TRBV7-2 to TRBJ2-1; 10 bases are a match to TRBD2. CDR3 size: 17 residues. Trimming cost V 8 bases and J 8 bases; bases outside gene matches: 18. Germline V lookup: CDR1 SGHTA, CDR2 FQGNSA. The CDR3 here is CASHQLSAGGPKHEQFF. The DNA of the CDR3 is TGTGCCAGCCACCAGCTGTCAGCGGGAGGGCCGAAACATGAGCAGTTCTTC.

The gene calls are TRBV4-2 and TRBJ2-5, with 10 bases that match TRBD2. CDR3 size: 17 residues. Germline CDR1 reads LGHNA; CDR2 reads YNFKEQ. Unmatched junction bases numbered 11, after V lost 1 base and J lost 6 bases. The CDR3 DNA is TGTGCCAGCAGCCAAGTTGCGTCTAGCGGGAGTGGAAAGACCCAGTACTTC. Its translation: CASSQVASSGSGKTQYF.

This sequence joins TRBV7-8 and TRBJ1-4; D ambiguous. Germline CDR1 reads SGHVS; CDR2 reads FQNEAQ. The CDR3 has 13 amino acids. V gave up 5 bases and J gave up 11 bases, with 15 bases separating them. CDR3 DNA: TGTGCCAGCAGCCCCCGTGGGGAACGGAAACTGTTTTTT. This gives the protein CASSPRGERKLFF.

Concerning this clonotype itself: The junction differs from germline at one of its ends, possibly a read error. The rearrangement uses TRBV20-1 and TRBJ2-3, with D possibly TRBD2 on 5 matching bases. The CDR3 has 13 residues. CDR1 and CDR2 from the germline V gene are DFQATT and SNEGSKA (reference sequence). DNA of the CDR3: TGCAGTGCAAGAGGACTCTCGGGAGATACGCAGTATTTT. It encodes CSARGLSGDTQYF.

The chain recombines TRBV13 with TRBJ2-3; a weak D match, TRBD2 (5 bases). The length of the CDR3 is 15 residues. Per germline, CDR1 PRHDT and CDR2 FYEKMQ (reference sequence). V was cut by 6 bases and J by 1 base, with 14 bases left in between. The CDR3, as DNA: TGTGCCAGCAGTTCGGGGTTGTTCGGCACAGATACGCAGTATTTT. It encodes CASSSGLFGTDTQYF.

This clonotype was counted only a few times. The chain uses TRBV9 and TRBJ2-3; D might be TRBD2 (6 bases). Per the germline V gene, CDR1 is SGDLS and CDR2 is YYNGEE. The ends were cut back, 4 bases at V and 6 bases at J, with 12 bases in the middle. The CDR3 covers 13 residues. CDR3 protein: CASSTRRGDTQYF. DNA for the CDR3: TGTGCCAGCAGCACCCGACGGGGGGATACGCAGTATTTT. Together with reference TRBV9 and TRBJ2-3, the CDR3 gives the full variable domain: DSGVTQTPKHLITATGQRVTLRCSPRSGDLSVYWYQQSLDQGLQFLIQYYNGEERAKGNILERFSAQQFPDLHSELNLSSLELGDSALYFCASSTRRGDTQYFGPGTRLTVL.

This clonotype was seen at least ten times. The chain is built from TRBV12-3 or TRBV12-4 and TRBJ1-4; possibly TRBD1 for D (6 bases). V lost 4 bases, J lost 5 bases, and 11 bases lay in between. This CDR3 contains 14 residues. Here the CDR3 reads CASSYYTGNEKLFF. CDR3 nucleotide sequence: TGTGCCAGCAGTTACTATACAGGGAATGAAAAACTGTTTTTT.